This T cell receptor beta chain was observed in a study of Ad26.COV2.S vaccination and SARS-CoV-2 variants. Study-wide background: COV1001, an Ad26.COV2.S trial, supplied this vaccine-arm donor.

The assay was immunoSEQ multiplex PCR, and TCRdb's table has in-frame clones only and misses some. The table has hundreds of thousands of clones, 80% to 90% seen once. Treatment in this sample: 15 to 20 received Ad26.COV2.S at low or high dose, single or two shots; roughly five received placebo; per-sample allocation not given. Specimens were obtained on day 63 following the first vaccine or placebo injection. Within Boston, the person who donated was an adult of 18-55 years. Built on an Ad26 vector, the vaccine expressed Wuhan-strain SARS-CoV-2 spike. The clonotype comes from a person aged 18-60 years who received the Ad26.COV2.S COVID-19 vaccine or a placebo. Sequencing was performed on peripheral blood, taken in a trial of Ad26.COV2.S vaccine versus placebo.

CDR3 nucleotides: TGTGCCAGCAGCCGGAGCGCCTACGAGCAGTACTTC. Translating it yields CASSRSAYEQYF. The chain is built from TRBV6-5 and TRBJ2-7; D gene uncertain. The CDR3 has 12 residues. The ends were cut back, 6 bases at V and 2 bases at J, with 8 bases in the middle. From germline, CDR1 is MNHEY and CDR2 SVGAGI.